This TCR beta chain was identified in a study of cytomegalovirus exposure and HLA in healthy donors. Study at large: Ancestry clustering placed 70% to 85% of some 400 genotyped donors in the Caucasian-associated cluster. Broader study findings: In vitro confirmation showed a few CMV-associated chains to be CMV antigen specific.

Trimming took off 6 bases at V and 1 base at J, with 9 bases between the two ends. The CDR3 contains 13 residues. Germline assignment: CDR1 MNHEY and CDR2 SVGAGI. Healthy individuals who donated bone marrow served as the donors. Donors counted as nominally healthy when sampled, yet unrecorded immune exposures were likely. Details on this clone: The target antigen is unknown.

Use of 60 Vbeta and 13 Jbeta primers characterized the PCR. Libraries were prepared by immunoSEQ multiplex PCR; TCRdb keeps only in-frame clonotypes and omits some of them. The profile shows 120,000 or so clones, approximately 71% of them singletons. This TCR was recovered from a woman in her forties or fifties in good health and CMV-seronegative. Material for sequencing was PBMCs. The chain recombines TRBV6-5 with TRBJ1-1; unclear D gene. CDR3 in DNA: TGTGCCAGCAGGATTACACGGAACACTGAAGCTTTCTTT. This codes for CASRITRNTEAFF.